This TCR beta chain was identified during a study of blood T cell repertoires in COVID-19. Study summary: The United States, Italy and Spain were the sources of the acute and convalescent COVID-19 samples.

Germline CDR1 MDHEN, CDR2 SYDVKM. The trim removed 5 bases at V and 2 bases at J, leaving 6 bases unmatched. This CDR3 is built from 15 residues. Assay used: immunoSEQ multiplex PCR; TCRdb lists only in-frame clones, some missing. This table holds some 370,000 clones, 90% found once. This clonotype originated in a young man with active or convalescent COVID-19. The gene calls are TRBV28 and TRBJ2-1; 7 positions match TRBD2. The sample comprised peripheral blood. CDR3 amino acids: CASSPIGGTYNEQFF. As DNA, the CDR3 is TGTGCCAGCAGTCCAATCGGGGGGACCTACAATGAGCAGTTCTTC.